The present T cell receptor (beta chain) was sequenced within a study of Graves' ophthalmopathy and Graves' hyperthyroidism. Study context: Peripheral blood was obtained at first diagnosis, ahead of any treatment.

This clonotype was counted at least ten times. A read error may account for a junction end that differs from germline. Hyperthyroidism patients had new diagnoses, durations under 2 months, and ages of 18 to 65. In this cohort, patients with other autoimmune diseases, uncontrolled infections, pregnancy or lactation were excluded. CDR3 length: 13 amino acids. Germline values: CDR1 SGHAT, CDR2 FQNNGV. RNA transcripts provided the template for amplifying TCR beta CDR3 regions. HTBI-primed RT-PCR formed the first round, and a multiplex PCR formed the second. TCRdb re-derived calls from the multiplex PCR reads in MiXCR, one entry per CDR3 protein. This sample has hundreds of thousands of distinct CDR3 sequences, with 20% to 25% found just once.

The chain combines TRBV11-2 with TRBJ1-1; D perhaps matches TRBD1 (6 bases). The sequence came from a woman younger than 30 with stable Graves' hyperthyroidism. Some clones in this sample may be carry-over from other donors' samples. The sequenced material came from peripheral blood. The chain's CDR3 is CASSPGHNTEAFF. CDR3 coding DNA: TGCGCCAGCAGTCCGGGACATAACACTGAAGCTTTCTTT.